The clone carrying this T cell receptor beta chain has more than one count but fewer than ten. Antigen specificity is unknown. Sequence at one end of the junction differs from germline and may be a read error. The V gene's germline CDR1 is SEHNR and CDR2 FQNEAQ (reference sequence). CDR3 length: 15 amino acids. PCR amplification relied on 60 Vbeta primers (plus 13 Jbeta primers). Method: immunoSEQ multiplex PCR; TCRdb's copy keeps in-frame clones and lacks some. This sample has about 130,000 clones; 70% to 85% occur once, and the top ten carry 3.3%. This record belongs to a study of cytomegalovirus exposure and HLA in healthy donors. The study's findings and limits: Earlier results showed most TCR beta V segments being productive about 87% or about 30% of the time. Later findings reportedly placed an Asian-associated ancestry cluster below the approximately 670-donor mean for N-insertions.

Sample: PBMCs. This receptor was obtained from a woman in her fifties or sixties in good health and CMV-seronegative. The chain combines TRBV7-9 with TRBJ2-5, with 10 nucleotides matching TRBD1. The CDR3 coding sequence is TGTTCCAGCAGCTCGGGACAGGGGTCCGAAGAGACCCAGTACTTC. Translation gives CSSSSGQGSEETQYF.